The clone carrying this T cell receptor beta chain turned up a few times. V dropped 1 base and J dropped 0 bases, with 10 bases sitting between them. The CDR3 covers 16 residues. Germline V gene lookup returns CDR1 KGHDR and CDR2 SFDVKD. This sample was included in a study of T cells in Graves' hyperthyroidism and ophthalmopathy. Researchers took RNA transcripts and amplified the TCR beta CDR3 regions from them. When the TCR CDR3 underwent first-round RT-PCR, the HTBI primer set was used. TCRdb redid the calling of the multiplex PCR reads with MiXCR, one entry per CDR3 protein. The sample shows 300,000 to 450,000 distinct CDR3 sequences, around 13% of them seen only once.

The chain employs TRBV24-1 and TRBJ2-3, with D perhaps TRBD1 (6 bases). The source material was blood. The clonotype originates from a woman aged 55-70 years with Graves' hyperthyroidism. The CDR3 sequence: CATSDLNRASTDTQYF. CDR3 in DNA: TGTGCCACCAGTGATTTAAACAGGGCAAGCACAGATACGCAGTATTTT.